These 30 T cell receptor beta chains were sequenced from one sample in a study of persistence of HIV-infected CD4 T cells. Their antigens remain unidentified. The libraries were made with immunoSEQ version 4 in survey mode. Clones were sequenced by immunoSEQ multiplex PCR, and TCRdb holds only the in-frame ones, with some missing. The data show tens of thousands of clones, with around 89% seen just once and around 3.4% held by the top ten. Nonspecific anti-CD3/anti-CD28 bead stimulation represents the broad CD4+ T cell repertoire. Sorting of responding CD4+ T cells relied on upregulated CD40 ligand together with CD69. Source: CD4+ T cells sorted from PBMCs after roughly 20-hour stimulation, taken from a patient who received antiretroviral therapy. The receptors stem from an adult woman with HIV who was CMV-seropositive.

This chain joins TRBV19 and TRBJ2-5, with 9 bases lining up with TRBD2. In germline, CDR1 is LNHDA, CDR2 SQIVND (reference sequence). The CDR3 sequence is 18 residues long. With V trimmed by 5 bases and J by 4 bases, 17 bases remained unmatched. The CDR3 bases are TGTGCCAGTAGTGACGGCAGGGGCTTCCTTAGCGGGAGAGAGACCCAGTACTTC. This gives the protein CASSDGRGFLSGRETQYF.

The CDR3 loop reads CASYRATSDGYTF. As DNA, the CDR3 is TGTGCCAGCTACAGGGCAACGTCGGATGGCTACACCTTC. V and J are TRBV6-5 and TRBJ1-2, with TRBD1 as a possible D gene (6 bases). Per germline, CDR1 MNHEY and CDR2 SVGAGI. Trimming removed 8 bases from V and 6 bases from J, with 16 bases in between. CDR3 length: 13 residues.

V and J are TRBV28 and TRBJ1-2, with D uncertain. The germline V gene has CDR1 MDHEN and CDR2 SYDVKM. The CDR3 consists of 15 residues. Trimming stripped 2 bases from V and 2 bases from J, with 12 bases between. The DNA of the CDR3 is TGTGCCAGCAGTTTAGGAAGAACAGTCAACTATGGCTACACCTTC. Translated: CASSLGRTVNYGYTF.

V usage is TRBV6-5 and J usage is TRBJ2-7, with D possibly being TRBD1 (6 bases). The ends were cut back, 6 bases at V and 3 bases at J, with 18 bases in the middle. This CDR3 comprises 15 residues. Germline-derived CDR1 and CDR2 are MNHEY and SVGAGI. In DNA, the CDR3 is TGTGCCAGCAGATCTAAGACAGGCGGGTTCTACGAGCAGTACTTC. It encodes CASRSKTGGFYEQYF.

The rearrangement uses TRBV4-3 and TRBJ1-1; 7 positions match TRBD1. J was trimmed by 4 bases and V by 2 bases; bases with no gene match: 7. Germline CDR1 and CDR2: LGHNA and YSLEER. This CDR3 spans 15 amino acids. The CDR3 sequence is CASSQLEGAITEAFF. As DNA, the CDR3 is TGCGCCAGCAGCCAATTGGAGGGGGCGATCACTGAAGCTTTCTTT.

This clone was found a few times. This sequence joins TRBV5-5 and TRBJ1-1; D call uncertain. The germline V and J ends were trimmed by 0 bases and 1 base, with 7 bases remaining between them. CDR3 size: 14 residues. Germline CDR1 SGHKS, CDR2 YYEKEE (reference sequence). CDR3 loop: CASSLASGNTEAFF. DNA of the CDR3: TGTGCCAGCAGCTTGGCCTCCGGGAACACTGAAGCTTTCTTT. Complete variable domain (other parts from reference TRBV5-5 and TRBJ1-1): DAGVTQSPTHLIKTRGQQVTLRCSPISGHKSVSWYQQVLGQGPQFIFQYYEKEERGRGNFPDRFSARQFPNYSSELNVNALLLGDSALYLCASSLASGNTEAFFGQGTRLTVV.

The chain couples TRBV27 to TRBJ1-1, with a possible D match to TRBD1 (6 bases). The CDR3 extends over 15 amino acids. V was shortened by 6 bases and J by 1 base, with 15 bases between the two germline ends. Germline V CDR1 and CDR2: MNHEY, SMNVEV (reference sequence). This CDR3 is CASSFEGQGNTEAFF. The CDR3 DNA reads TGTGCCAGCAGCTTCGAGGGACAAGGGAACACTGAAGCTTTCTTT.

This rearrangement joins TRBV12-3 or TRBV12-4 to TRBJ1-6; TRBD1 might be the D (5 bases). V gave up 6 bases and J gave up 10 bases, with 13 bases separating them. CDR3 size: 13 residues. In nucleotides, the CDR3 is TGTGCCAGCAGCACACTAAGGGGATCACCCCTCCACTTT. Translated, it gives CASSTLRGSPLHF.

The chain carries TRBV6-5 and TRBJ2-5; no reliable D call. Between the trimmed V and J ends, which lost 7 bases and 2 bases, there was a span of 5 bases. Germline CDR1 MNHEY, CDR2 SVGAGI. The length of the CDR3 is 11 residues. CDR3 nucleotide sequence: TGTGCCAGCACCAAACAAGAGACCCAGTACTTC. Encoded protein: CASTKQETQYF.

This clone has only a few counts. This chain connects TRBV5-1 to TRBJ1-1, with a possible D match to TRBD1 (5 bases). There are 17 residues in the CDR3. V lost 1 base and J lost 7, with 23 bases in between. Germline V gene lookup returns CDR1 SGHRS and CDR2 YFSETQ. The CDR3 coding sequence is TGCGCCAGCAGCTTGTCAACACCCTCAGGAGGGGAGAGTGAAGCTTTCTTT. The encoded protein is CASSLSTPSGGESEAFF.

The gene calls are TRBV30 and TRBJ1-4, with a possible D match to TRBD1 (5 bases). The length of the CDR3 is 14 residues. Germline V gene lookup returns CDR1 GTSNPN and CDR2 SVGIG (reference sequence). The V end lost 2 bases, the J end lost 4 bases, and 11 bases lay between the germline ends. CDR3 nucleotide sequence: TGTGCCTGGAGTCGGACACGAGTTAATGAAAAACTGTTTTTT. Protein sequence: CAWSRTRVNEKLFF.

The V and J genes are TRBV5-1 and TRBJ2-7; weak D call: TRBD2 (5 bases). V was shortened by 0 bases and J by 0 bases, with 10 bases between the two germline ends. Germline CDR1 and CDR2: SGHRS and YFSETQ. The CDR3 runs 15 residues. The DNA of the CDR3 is TGCGCCAGCAGCTTGGGAGGGCCGAGCTCCTACGAGCAGTACTTC. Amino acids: CASSLGGPSSYEQYF.

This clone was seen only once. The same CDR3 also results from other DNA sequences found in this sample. The CDR3 loop is CASSLDYGISGNTIYF. CDR3 bases: TGCGCCAGCAGCCTGGATTACGGAATCTCTGGAAACACCATATATTTT. The rearrangement uses TRBV5-1 and TRBJ1-3; D gene unclear. Trimming pared 4 bases from V and 0 bases from J, leaving 14 bases between. CDR1 and CDR2 from the germline V gene are SGHRS and YFSETQ. This CDR3 has 16 residues.

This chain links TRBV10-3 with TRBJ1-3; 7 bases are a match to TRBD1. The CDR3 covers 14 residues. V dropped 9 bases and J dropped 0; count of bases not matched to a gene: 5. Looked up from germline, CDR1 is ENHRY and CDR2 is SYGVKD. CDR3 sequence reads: CAMVGQSSGNTIYF. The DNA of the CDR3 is TGTGCCATGGTGGGACAGAGCTCTGGAAACACCATATATTTT.

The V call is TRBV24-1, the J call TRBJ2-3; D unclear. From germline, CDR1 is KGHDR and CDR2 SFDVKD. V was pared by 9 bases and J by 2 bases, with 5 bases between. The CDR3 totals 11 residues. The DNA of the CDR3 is TGTGCCACCTCTTTCACAGATACGCAGTATTTT. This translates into CATSFTDTQYF.

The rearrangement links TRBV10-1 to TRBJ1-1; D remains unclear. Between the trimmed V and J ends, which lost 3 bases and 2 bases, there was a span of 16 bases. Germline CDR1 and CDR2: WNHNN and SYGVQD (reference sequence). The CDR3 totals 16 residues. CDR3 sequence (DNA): TGCGCCAGCAGTGAACCGGGAGGGCTGTATAACACTGAAGCTTTCTTT. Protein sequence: CASSEPGGLYNTEAFF.

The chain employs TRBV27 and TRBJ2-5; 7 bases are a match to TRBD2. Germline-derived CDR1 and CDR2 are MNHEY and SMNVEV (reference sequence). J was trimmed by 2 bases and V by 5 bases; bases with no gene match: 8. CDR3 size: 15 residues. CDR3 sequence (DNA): TGTGCCAGCAGTAAAACTACCGGGGGGCAAGAGACCCAGTACTTC. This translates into CASSKTTGGQETQYF.

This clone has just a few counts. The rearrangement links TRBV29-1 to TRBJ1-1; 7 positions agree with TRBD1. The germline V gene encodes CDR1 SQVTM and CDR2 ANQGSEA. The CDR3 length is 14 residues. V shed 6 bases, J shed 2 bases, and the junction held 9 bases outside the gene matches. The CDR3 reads CSVAPTGINTEAFF. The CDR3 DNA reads TGCAGCGTCGCCCCGACAGGGATAAACACTGAAGCTTTCTTT.

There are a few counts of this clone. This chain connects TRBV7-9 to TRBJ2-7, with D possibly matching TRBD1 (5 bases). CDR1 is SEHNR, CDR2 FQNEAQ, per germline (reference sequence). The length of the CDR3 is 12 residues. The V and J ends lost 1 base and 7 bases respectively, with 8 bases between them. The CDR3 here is CASSLVGVEQYF. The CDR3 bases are TGTGCCAGCAGCTTAGTAGGGGTGGAGCAGTACTTC. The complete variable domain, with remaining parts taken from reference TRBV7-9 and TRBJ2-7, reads DTGVSQNPRHKITKRGQNVTFRCDPISEHNRLYWYRQTLGQGPEFLTYFQNEAQLEKSRLLSDRFSAERPKGSFSTLEIQRTEQGDSAMYLCASSLVGVEQYFGPGTRLTVT.

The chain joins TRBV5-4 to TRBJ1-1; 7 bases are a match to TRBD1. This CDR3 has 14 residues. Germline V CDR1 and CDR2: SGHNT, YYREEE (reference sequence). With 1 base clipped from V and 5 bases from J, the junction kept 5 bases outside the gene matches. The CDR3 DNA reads TGTGCCAGCAGCTTGTCAGGGGGTAAGACTGAAGCTTTCTTT. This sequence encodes CASSLSGGKTEAFF.

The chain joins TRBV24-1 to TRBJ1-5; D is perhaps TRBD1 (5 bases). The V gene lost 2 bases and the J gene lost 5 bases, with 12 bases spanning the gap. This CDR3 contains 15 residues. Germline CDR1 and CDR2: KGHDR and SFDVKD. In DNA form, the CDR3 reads TGTGCCACCAGTGATTCGGGGGGGTGGGATCAGCCCCAGCATTTT. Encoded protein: CATSDSGGWDQPQHF.

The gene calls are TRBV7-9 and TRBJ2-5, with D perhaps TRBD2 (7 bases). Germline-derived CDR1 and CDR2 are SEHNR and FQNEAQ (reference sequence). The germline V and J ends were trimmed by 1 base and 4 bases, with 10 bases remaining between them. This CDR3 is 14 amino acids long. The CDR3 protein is CASSLVGGPETQYF. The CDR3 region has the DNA TGTGCCAGCAGCTTAGTCGGGGGGCCAGAGACCCAGTACTTC.

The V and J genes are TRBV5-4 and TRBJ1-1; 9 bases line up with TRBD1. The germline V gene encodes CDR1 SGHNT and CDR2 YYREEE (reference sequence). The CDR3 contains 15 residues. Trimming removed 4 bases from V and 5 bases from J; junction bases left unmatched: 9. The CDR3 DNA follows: TGTGCCAGCAGCCCCAAACAGGGGGCGGGAACTGAAGCTTTCTTT. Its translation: CASSPKQGAGTEAFF.

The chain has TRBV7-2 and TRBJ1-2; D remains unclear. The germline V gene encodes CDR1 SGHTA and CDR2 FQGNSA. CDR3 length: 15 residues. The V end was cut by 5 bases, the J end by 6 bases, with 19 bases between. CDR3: CASSPQSGQSHGYTF. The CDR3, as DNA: TGTGCCAGCAGCCCGCAATCCGGGCAGTCACATGGCTACACCTTC.

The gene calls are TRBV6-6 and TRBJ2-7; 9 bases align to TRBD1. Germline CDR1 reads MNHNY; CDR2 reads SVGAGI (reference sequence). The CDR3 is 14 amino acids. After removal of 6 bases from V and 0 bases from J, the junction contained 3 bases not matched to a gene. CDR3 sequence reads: CASSRDRASYEQYF. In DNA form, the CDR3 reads TGTGCCAGCAGCCGGGACAGGGCCTCCTACGAGCAGTACTTC.

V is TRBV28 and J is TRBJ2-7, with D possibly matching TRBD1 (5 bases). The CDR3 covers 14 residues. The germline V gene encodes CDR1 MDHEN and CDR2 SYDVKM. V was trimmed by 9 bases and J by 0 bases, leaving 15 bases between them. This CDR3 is CASQGGWGSYEQYF. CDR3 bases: TGTGCCAGTCAGGGTGGATGGGGCTCCTACGAGCAGTACTTC.

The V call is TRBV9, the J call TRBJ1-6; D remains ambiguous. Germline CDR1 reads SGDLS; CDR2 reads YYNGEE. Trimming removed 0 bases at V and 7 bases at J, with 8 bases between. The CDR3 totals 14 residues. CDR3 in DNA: TGTGCCAGCAGCGTAGGGTCAGTAAATTCACCCCTCCACTTT. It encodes CASSVGSVNSPLHF.

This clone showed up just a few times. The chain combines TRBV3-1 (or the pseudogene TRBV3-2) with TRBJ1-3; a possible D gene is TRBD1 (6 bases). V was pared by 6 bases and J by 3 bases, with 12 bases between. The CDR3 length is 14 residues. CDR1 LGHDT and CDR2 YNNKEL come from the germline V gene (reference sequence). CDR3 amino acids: CASRQGRIGNTIYF. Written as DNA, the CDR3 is TGTGCCAGCAGACAGGGACGGATTGGAAACACCATATATTTT.

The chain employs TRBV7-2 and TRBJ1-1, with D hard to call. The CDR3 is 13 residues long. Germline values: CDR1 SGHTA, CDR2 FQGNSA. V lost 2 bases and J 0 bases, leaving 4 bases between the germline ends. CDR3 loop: CASSLMMNTEAFF. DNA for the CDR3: TGTGCCAGCAGCTTAATGATGAACACTGAAGCTTTCTTT.

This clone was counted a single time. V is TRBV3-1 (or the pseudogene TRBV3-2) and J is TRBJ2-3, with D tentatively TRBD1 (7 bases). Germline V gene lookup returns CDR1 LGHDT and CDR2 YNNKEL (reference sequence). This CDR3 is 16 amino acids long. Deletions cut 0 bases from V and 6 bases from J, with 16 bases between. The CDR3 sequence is CASSQDQGGASDTQYF. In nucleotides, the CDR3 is TGTGCCAGCAGCCAAGATCAGGGGGGAGCATCCGATACGCAGTATTTT.